The next 26 T cell receptor beta chains were all read from a single sample in a study of blood T cell repertoires in COVID-19. Profiled with immunoSEQ multiplex PCR; TCRdb holds only in-frame clones, not every one. The profile shows roughly 190,000 clones, roughly 84% of them singletons. Sequencing was carried out using PBMCs or T cells enriched from blood (not recorded which). These receptors came from a woman in her twenties or thirties who had been exposed to COVID-19.

This clone was seen once. The rearrangement uses TRBV9 and TRBJ1-2; 7 nucleotides agree with TRBD1. Losses at the gene ends were 4 bases for V and 0 bases for J; bases not matched to a gene: 12. The length of the CDR3 is 17 residues. Looked up from germline, CDR1 is SGDLS and CDR2 is YYNGEE. The CDR3 bases are TGTGCCAGCAGCTTCCGGGACAGATCGCCCCCTAACTATGGCTACACCTTC. It encodes CASSFRDRSPPNYGYTF.

This clone has just one count. The rearrangement links TRBV7-2 to TRBJ1-1; D is possibly TRBD1 (5 bases). Germline CDR1 is SGHTA and CDR2 is FQGNSA. V dropped 8 bases and J dropped 0 bases, with 19 bases sitting between them. CDR3 length equals 16 residues. The CDR3 is CASPDRAGSLNTEAFF. CDR3 coding DNA: TGTGCCAGCCCGGATCGGGCAGGGTCGCTGAACACTGAAGCTTTCTTT.

The chain is built from TRBV7-2 and TRBJ1-2; D ambiguous. The V end was cut by 0 bases, the J end by 7 bases, with 15 bases between. This CDR3 has 15 residues. Germline V gives CDR1 SGHTA, CDR2 FQGNSA. The CDR3 region is CASSLADGGASGYTF. CDR3 sequence (DNA): TGTGCCAGCAGCTTAGCAGACGGAGGCGCGTCTGGCTACACCTTC.

V and J are TRBV9 and TRBJ2-3, with 10 bases fitting TRBD2. CDR3 length: 16 residues. Losses at the gene ends were 3 bases for V and 4 bases for J; bases not matched to a gene: 8. Germline V gives CDR1 SGDLS, CDR2 YYNGEE. DNA of the CDR3: TGTGCCAGCAGCGGGCCCGGGAGCGGGGGGGCAGATACGCAGTATTTT. It translates to CASSGPGSGGADTQYF.

The chain employs TRBV5-1 and TRBJ1-4; tentatively, D is TRBD1 (6 bases). The CDR3 contains 15 residues. Germline V gene sequence: CDR1 SGHRS, CDR2 YFSETQ. Trimming pared 3 bases from V and 0 bases from J, leaving 9 bases between. The CDR3 spells CASSSPGATNEKLFF. In nucleotides, the CDR3 is TGCGCCAGCAGCTCCCCAGGGGCAACTAATGAAAAACTGTTTTTT.

V is TRBV6-1 and J is TRBJ2-1; D gene uncertain. Deletions cut 3 bases from V and 4 bases from J, with 16 bases between. CDR1 MNHNS and CDR2 SASEGT come from the germline V gene. CDR3 length: 16 residues. DNA of the CDR3: TGTGCCAGCAGTGATTTCCCTGTAAGCAGGTACAATGAGCAGTTCTTC. This encodes CASSDFPVSRYNEQFF.

This clone was recorded many times. V usage is TRBV27 and J usage is TRBJ2-5, with a weak D call TRBD2 (7 bases). The CDR3 consists of 14 residues. Trimming took off 5 bases at V and 4 bases at J, with 14 bases between the two ends. Germline-derived CDR1 and CDR2 are MNHEY and SMNVEV (reference sequence). The CDR3 region has the DNA TGTGCCAGCAGTGGAGGGGGGGCCGGAGAGACCCAGTACTTC. Translated: CASSGGGAGETQYF.

This chain connects TRBV4-1 to TRBJ1-6, with D uncertain. The CDR3 loop spans 13 amino acids. Looked up from germline, CDR1 is MGHRA and CDR2 is YSYEKL. The V and J ends lost 0 bases and 10 bases respectively, with 7 bases between them. In nucleotides, the CDR3 is TGCGCCAGCAGCCAAGATCCGGAGTCACCCCTCCACTTT. Translated, it gives CASSQDPESPLHF.

The chain has TRBV5-6 and TRBJ1-4, with no clear D. The CDR3 is 16 residues long. With 0 bases removed from V and 6 bases from J, the gap between germline ends came to 15 bases. Germline V lookup: CDR1 SGHDT, CDR2 YYEEEE. The DNA for the CDR3 is TGTGCCAGCAGCTTGGGGCGTAGAGGGCTCGATGAAAAACTGTTTTTT. Encoded protein: CASSLGRRGLDEKLFF.

The chain recombines TRBV7-8 with TRBJ2-5, with D perhaps matching TRBD1 (5 bases). The CDR3 runs to 15 residues. The germline gives CDR1 SGHVS, CDR2 FQNEAQ. Trimming pared 1 base from V and 0 bases from J, leaving 9 bases between. Here the CDR3 DNA reads TGTGCCAGCAGCTTAGTGGCCAGGGACCAAGAGACCCAGTACTTC. It translates to CASSLVARDQETQYF.

The chain employs TRBV7-9 and TRBJ1-1, with 8 bases that match TRBD1. From germline, CDR1 is SEHNR and CDR2 FQNEAQ (reference sequence). The CDR3 loop spans 14 amino acids. J lost 3 bases, V lost 4 bases, and 4 bases had no gene match. CDR3 DNA: TGTGCCAGCAGCTACGGACAGGGTGACACTGAAGCTTTCTTT. This gives the protein CASSYGQGDTEAFF.

This rearrangement joins TRBV7-9 to TRBJ2-7; TRBD2 might be the D (6 bases). The ends were cut back, 5 bases at V and 5 bases at J, with 16 bases in the middle. CDR3 length: 14 amino acids. The germline CDR1 and CDR2 sequences are SEHNR and FQNEAQ (reference sequence). DNA of the CDR3: TGTGCCAGCAGCCCCCGACTAGGCACTAACGAGCAGTACTTC. As protein: CASSPRLGTNEQYF. Drawing the rest from reference TRBV7-9 and TRBJ2-7, the complete variable domain is DTGVSQNPRHKITKRGQNVTFRCDPISEHNRLYWYRQTLGQGPEFLTYFQNEAQLEKSRLLSDRFSAERPKGSFSTLEIQRTEQGDSAMYLCASSPRLGTNEQYFGPGTRLTVT.

The chain joins TRBV5-1 to TRBJ1-4, with TRBD1 matching over 7 bases. Looked up from germline, CDR1 is SGHRS and CDR2 is YFSETQ. This CDR3 has 16 amino acids. V dropped 3 bases and J dropped 2; count of bases not matched to a gene: 7. CDR3 sequence: CASSSLPTGTNEKLFF. In DNA form, the CDR3 reads TGCGCCAGCAGCTCCCTTCCGACAGGGACTAATGAAAAACTGTTTTTT.

The rearrangement joins TRBV7-8 to TRBJ2-5; TRBD2 matches at 12 bases. The CDR3 runs 16 residues. CDR1 is SGHVS and CDR2 is FQNEAQ in the germline V gene. V dropped 1 base and J dropped 4; count of bases not matched to a gene: 4. The CDR3 DNA follows: TGTGCCAGCAGCTTAGGTCTAGCGGGGGGGCGAGAGACCCAGTACTTC. As protein: CASSLGLAGGRETQYF.

The rearrangement links TRBV5-1 to TRBJ1-6; a possible D gene is TRBD1 (5 bases). The germline V gene encodes CDR1 SGHRS and CDR2 YFSETQ. Between the trimmed V and J ends, which lost 1 base and 10 bases, there was a span of 15 bases. The CDR3 spans 15 residues. The CDR3 DNA reads as TGCGCCAGCAGCTTGACAGGAGGGATTCTGTCACCCCTCCACTTT. Translation gives CASSLTGGILSPLHF.

The chain employs TRBV7-6 and TRBJ1-1; tentative D call: TRBD1 (5 bases). The V and J ends lost 5 bases and 1 base respectively, with 11 bases between them. The germline CDR1 and CDR2 sequences are SGHVS and FNYEAQ. The CDR3 has 14 amino acids. The CDR3 region is CASSPDTGNTEAFF. Here the CDR3 DNA reads TGTGCCAGCAGCCCTGATACAGGGAACACTGAAGCTTTCTTT.

This clone is a singleton in its sample. The chain employs TRBV2 and TRBJ2-7; TRBD1 matches at 9 bases. J gave up 0 bases and V 5 bases, and 2 bases lay outside the gene matches. The CDR3 runs 14 residues. Looked up from germline, CDR1 is SNHLY and CDR2 is FYNNEI. This chain's CDR3 is CASSWGQGSYEQYF. CDR3 DNA sequence: TGTGCCAGCAGTTGGGGACAGGGCTCCTACGAGCAGTACTTC. Full variable domain (outside the CDR3, taken from reference TRBV2 and TRBJ2-7): EPEVTQTPSHQVTQMGQEVILRCVPISNHLYFYWYRQILGQKVEFLVSFYNNEISEKSEIFDDQFSVERPDGSNFTLKIRSTKLEDSAMYFCASSWGQGSYEQYFGPGTRLTVT.

Written as DNA, the CDR3 is TGCGCCAGCAGCCAAGATTTCTCTCTCGGTCAGCCCCAGCATTTT. Encoded protein: CASSQDFSLGQPQHF. The gene calls are TRBV4-1 and TRBJ1-5; D unclear. Trimming left V 0 bases short and J 6 bases short, with 12 bases between. CDR1 and CDR2 from the germline V gene are MGHRA and YSYEKL. This CDR3 contains 15 residues.

This clone has only one observation. The chain uses TRBV5-5 and TRBJ1-2; D uncertain. From germline, CDR1 is SGHKS and CDR2 YYEKEE (reference sequence). Trimming stripped 2 bases from V and 4 bases from J, with 6 bases between. This CDR3 region has 12 residues. Written as DNA, the CDR3 is TGTGCCAGCAGCTTCAACAGCTATGGCTACACCTTC. This translates into CASSFNSYGYTF.

The rearrangement joins TRBV2 to TRBJ1-1; no clear D gene. Trimming removed 2 bases from V and 5 bases from J, with 6 bases in between. This CDR3 is built from 12 residues. Germline CDR1 reads SNHLY; CDR2 reads FYNNEI. CDR3 sequence reads: CASSEFETEAFF. In nucleotides, the CDR3 is TGTGCCAGCAGTGAATTCGAGACTGAAGCTTTCTTT. The whole variable domain, filled in from reference TRBV2 and TRBJ1-1, reads EPEVTQTPSHQVTQMGQEVILRCVPISNHLYFYWYRQILGQKVEFLVSFYNNEISEKSEIFDDQFSVERPDGSNFTLKIRSTKLEDSAMYFCASSEFETEAFFGQGTRLTVV.

V and J are TRBV9 and TRBJ1-3; 8 positions match TRBD1. Germline lookup yields CDR1 SGDLS and CDR2 YYNGEE. V gave up 0 bases and J gave up 0 bases; unmatched junction bases: 5. The CDR3 has 17 amino acids. The CDR3 nucleotides read TGTGCCAGCAGCGTAGTGGACAGGGATTACTCTGGAAACACCATATATTTT. Residues: CASSVVDRDYSGNTIYF.

The chain combines TRBV3-1 (or the pseudogene TRBV3-2) with TRBJ2-7; D unresolved. The CDR3 covers 12 residues. V dropped 5 bases and J dropped 0 bases, with 5 bases sitting between them. Germline CDR1 reads LGHDT; CDR2 reads YNNKEL (reference sequence). The CDR3 sequence: CASSAYSYEQYF. The DNA of the CDR3 is TGTGCCAGCAGCGCCTACTCCTACGAGCAGTACTTC.

This clone appeared once. This rearrangement joins TRBV4-1 to TRBJ2-7; 9 bases align to TRBD1. This CDR3 region has 15 residues. After removal of 1 base from V and 1 base from J, the junction contained 2 bases not matched to a gene. Germline CDR1 MGHRA, CDR2 YSYEKL. The CDR3 DNA reads TGCGCCAGCAGCCAAGTCGACAGGGGGTCCTACGAGCAGTACTTC. Residues: CASSQVDRGSYEQYF.

The CDR3 is CASSRGLASSYEQYF. For the CDR3, the DNA is TGTGCCAGCAGCAGGGGACTTGCCAGCTCCTACGAGCAGTACTTC. This chain connects TRBV7-2 to TRBJ2-7, with a tentative D call TRBD2 (6 bases). V shed 5 bases and J shed 0 bases, with 14 bases lying between them. Germline V gene lookup returns CDR1 SGHTA and CDR2 FQGNSA. This CDR3 has 15 amino acids.

The chain carries TRBV5-4 and TRBJ2-5, with D tentatively TRBD2 (5 bases). The germline CDR1 and CDR2 sequences are SGHNT and YYREEE (reference sequence). Trimming shortened V by 4 bases and J by 2 bases, and 15 bases separated the two germline ends. This CDR3 contains 15 residues. CDR3 in DNA: TGTGCCAGCAGCCCTGGCGTAGCGAGGCAAGAGACCCAGTACTTC. Protein product: CASSPGVARQETQYF. The whole variable domain, filled in from reference TRBV5-4 and TRBJ2-5, reads ETGVTQSPTHLIKTRGQQVTLRCSSQSGHNTVSWYQQALGQGPQFIFQYYREEENGRGNFPPRFSGLQFPNYSSELNVNALELDDSALYLCASSPGVARQETQYFGPGTRLLVL.

This clone has just a few counts. Here the CDR3 DNA reads TGTGCCAGCAGCTACAGGGCGGGGGGCTGGACTGAAGCTTTCTTT. Translating it yields CASSYRAGGWTEAFF. This chain connects TRBV5-8 to TRBJ1-1, with a tentative D call TRBD1 (6 bases). The V end lost 3 bases, the J end lost 5 bases, and 17 bases lay between the germline ends. The CDR3 extends over 15 amino acids. Germline values: CDR1 SGHTS, CDR2 YDEGEE. The full variable domain, in which reference TRBV5-8 and TRBJ1-1 provide the parts outside the CDR3, is EAGVTQSPTHLIKTRGQQATLRCSPISGHTSVYWYQQALGLGLQFLLWYDEGEERNRGNFPPRFSGRQFPNYSSELNVNALELEDSALYLCASSYRAGGWTEAFFGQGTRLTVV.